The rows below give T cell receptor beta chains drawn from one sample of a study of CD8 T cells in ankylosing spondylitis. MiXCR was run by TCRdb on the 5' RACE reads, yielding one entry per CDR3 protein. Altogether fewer than 550,000 distinct CDR3 sequences are present, approximately 5% being singletons, with the ten largest covering roughly 3.5%. The sample was blood, either unsorted or a sorted T cell fraction (not recorded which). These receptors were obtained from a male donor with ankylosing spondylitis. The CDR3 runs from the conserved cysteine through the conserved F or W. The D gene is left open where the match is weak. Size tells how often a clone was seen (once, few, many) or the class of an expanded clone, and some rows leave it out.

D gene,V gene,J gene,clone size,CDR3 DNA,CDR3 protein
-,TRBV15,TRBJ2-1,few,TGTGCCACCAGTCCCCGCCTTGACCCCGATGGGAATGAGCAGTTCTTC,CATSPRLDPDGNEQFF
-,TRBV10-1,TRBJ2-2,many,TGCGCCAGCAGGACAGATTTAACCGGGGAGCTGTTTTTT,CASRTDLTGELFF
-,TRBV10-1,TRBJ2-7,few,TGCGCCAGCAGTGAGTCGAGTGAAGGGAATCAGGACGAGCAGTACTTC,CASSESSEGNQDEQYF
-,TRBV10-3,TRBJ2-3,many,TGTGCCACCACCGGGCTAAAAGAGGATCTACCCAGGACAGATACGCAGTATTTT,CATTGLKEDLPRTDTQYF
-,TRBV6-5,TRBJ2-7,many,TGTGCCAGCAGTTTCCTCGGGACGGCCTCCTACGAGCAGTACTTC,CASSFLGTASYEQYF
TRBD1,TRBV6-1,TRBJ1-5,many,TGTGCCAGCAGTGAAGAGAGGACAGGGTGGGATCAGCCCCAGCATTTT,CASSEERTGWDQPQHF
-,TRBV29-1,TRBJ2-7,many,TGCAGCGTTGAACAGGGAAAAGGAGAGCAGTACTTC,CSVEQGKGEQYF
-,TRBV29-1,TRBJ1-2,many,TGCAGCGTGGGGAGAGGGGAAAACTATGGCTACACCTTC,CSVGRGENYGYTF
-,TRBV7-6,TRBJ2-1,many,TGTGCCAGCAGCTTAATGGGCGGGATACCCTACAATGAGCAGTTCTTC,CASSLMGGIPYNEQFF
TRBD1,TRBV10-3,TRBJ2-5,many,TGTGCCATCAGTGAGTCGTTGGACAGGGGAATTATTTTC,CAISESLDRGIIF
TRBD1,TRBV7-2,TRBJ1-1,-,TGTGCCAGCAGCTTCCTAGGACAGGGAAGAACTGAAGCTTTCTTT,CASSFLGQGRTEAFF
-,TRBV10-3,TRBJ1-2,many,TGTGCCATCAGTGCCCAGGGCTCTAACTATGGCTACACCTTC,CAISAQGSNYGYTF
-,TRBV4-2,TRBJ1-2,many,TGTGCCAGCAGCCCCGACCCCACTAACTATGGCTACACCTTC,CASSPDPTNYGYTF
-,TRBV5-6,TRBJ2-7,many,TGTGCCAGCAGCTTGGGCCCAGGGTACTACGAGCAGTACTTC,CASSLGPGYYEQYF
-,TRBV28,TRBJ2-7,many,TGTGCCAGCAGTACAACCTACCCCGGGAACTCCTACGAGCAGTACTTC,CASSTTYPGNSYEQYF
-,TRBV3-1,TRBJ1-2,many,TGTGCCAGCAGCCATGTTTTTCGTCCTAACTATGGCTACACCTTC,CASSHVFRPNYGYTF
-,TRBV7-8,TRBJ1-4,many,TGTGCCAGCAGCTCGAAAATTATGGCAGGGTTCGCTGAAAAACTGTTTTTT,CASSSKIMAGFAEKLFF
TRBD2,TRBV6-2/TRBV6-3,TRBJ2-1,many,TGTGCCAGCAGTTACGGATGGCTAGCGGTCTACAATGAGCAGTTCTTC,CASSYGWLAVYNEQFF
-,TRBV5-1,TRBJ2-1,many,TGCGCCAGCAGCTTGGGTTCCGTGACTATGAATGAGCAGTTCTTC,CASSLGSVTMNEQFF
-,TRBV10-3,TRBJ2-7,few,TGTGCCATCAGTGCGGCCCGGGGTTCACCCGAGCAGTACTTC,CAISAARGSPEQYF
-,TRBV4-2,TRBJ2-1,many,TGTGCCAGCAGCCAAGGGTCTAGCGGGACAGGGGAGCAGTTCTTC,CASSQGSSGTGEQFF
TRBD1,TRBV7-8,TRBJ1-2,-,TGTGCCAGCAGCCCGGGACAGGGGTGGTATGGCTACACCTTC,CASSPGQGWYGYTF
TRBD2,TRBV5-1,TRBJ2-1,many,TGCGCCAGCAGCTGGGGACTAGCGGGAGGTCTGTCGGTCAATGAGCAGTTCTTC,CASSWGLAGGLSVNEQFF
TRBD2,TRBV4-3,TRBJ2-1,few,TGCGCCAGCAGCAAGCGGACTAGCGGGAGGGGCAATGAGCAGTTCTTC,CASSKRTSGRGNEQFF
TRBD2,TRBV5-1,TRBJ2-1,-,TGCGCCAGCAGCTCGGAGGGAGGGTCCTACAATGAGCAGTTCTTC,CASSSEGGSYNEQFF
TRBD1,TRBV28,TRBJ2-5,many,TGTGCCAGCAGTTTATACCCACAGGGGTCAGAGACCCAGTACTTC,CASSLYPQGSETQYF
TRBD2,TRBV6-6,TRBJ2-7,-,TGTGCCAGCAGTTACCTAGCGGGCTACGAGCAGTACTTC,CASSYLAGYEQYF
TRBD2,TRBV9,TRBJ2-1,few,TGTGCCAGCAGCGTAGGAGCGGGGACCGAGCAGTTCTTC,CASSVGAGTEQFF
-,TRBV14,TRBJ2-7,-,TGTGCCAGCAGCCAAGTAATGGGCTACGAGCAGTACTTC,CASSQVMGYEQYF
-,TRBV24-1,TRBJ2-1,many,TGTGCCACCAGTGCCCGGGTCTGGAGTGAGCAGTTCTTC,CATSARVWSEQFF
-,TRBV6-1,TRBJ1-6,many,TGTGCCAGCAGTGAAATAGACAATTGGAATTCACCCCTCCACTTT,CASSEIDNWNSPLHF
TRBD1,TRBV12-3/TRBV12-4,TRBJ1-6,many,TGTGCCAGCAGCCTGGACAGGCTGCAGTCACCCCTCCACTTT,CASSLDRLQSPLHF
-,TRBV28,TRBJ2-7,many,TGTGCCAGCACCTCCCCTTTGGAGCAGTACTTC,CASTSPLEQYF
-,TRBV5-6,TRBJ2-5,many,TGTGCCAGCAGCTTTGTGCTTCAAGAGACCCAGTACTTC,CASSFVLQETQYF
-,TRBV19,TRBJ1-3,-,TGTGCCAGTAGTATGGACGGATACTCTGGAAACACCATATATTTT,CASSMDGYSGNTIYF
TRBD2,TRBV24-1,TRBJ2-3,many,TGTGCCACCAAGCGGGAGCATGGCGATACGCAGTATTTT,CATKREHGDTQYF
TRBD2,TRBV7-9,TRBJ2-1,many,TGTGCCAGCAACCCTAGCGGGGACTGGAATGAGCAGTTCTTC,CASNPSGDWNEQFF
-,TRBV20-1,TRBJ2-1,many,TGCAGTGCTGTAAGTCGGACGGGTAGCTCCTACAATGAGCAGTTCTTC,CSAVSRTGSSYNEQFF
-,TRBV6-1,TRBJ2-2,many,TGTGCCAGCAAGGCGCGCGAACTTGGGGGGAACACCGGGGAGCTGTTTTTT,CASKARELGGNTGELFF
-,TRBV5-5,TRBJ1-1,many,TGTGCCAGCAAGTTAACGGTCATGAACACTGAAGCTTTCTTT,CASKLTVMNTEAFF
-,TRBV4-2,TRBJ1-5,many,TGTGCCAGCAGCCAAAGCGTGATCCGAGATCAGCCCCAGCATTTT,CASSQSVIRDQPQHF
-,TRBV7-8,TRBJ1-1,many,TGTGCCAGCAGCTTAGCGTCGCAGGGGAACACTGAAGCTTTCTTT,CASSLASQGNTEAFF
-,TRBV6-1,TRBJ2-7,many,TGTGCCAGCACCCCAGGGAGTCCTTCCTACGAGCAGTACTTC,CASTPGSPSYEQYF
-,TRBV7-2,TRBJ1-5,many,TGTGCCAGCGGGGGTAGGGCCAATCAGCCCCAGCATTTT,CASGGRANQPQHF
-,TRBV20-1,TRBJ2-1,many,TGCAGTGCTAGAGTCCCCGAGGGCTACAATGAGCAGTTCTTC,CSARVPEGYNEQFF
TRBD2,TRBV18,TRBJ2-7,once,TGTGCCAGCTCACCAATCGGCGGGAGGTACTACGAGCAGTACTTC,CASSPIGGRYYEQYF
TRBD1,TRBV20-1,TRBJ1-2,many,TGCAGTGCTAGAGATAATTGGACAGGGATCTATGGCTACACCTTC,CSARDNWTGIYGYTF
-,TRBV28,TRBJ2-7,few,TGTGCCAGCAGTAAACGCATGCAGCAGTACTTC,CASSKRMQQYF
-,TRBV4-3,TRBJ1-2,many,TGCGCCAGCAGCCAAGATCTTGGCACAGAAACGAGAGGATTCGTCTATGGCTACACCTTC,CASSQDLGTETRGFVYGYTF
TRBD1,TRBV29-1,TRBJ2-7,few,TGCAGCGTTAAAGTAGGACAGGGCCTCTACGAGCAGTACTTC,CSVKVGQGLYEQYF
-,TRBV2,TRBJ1-3,few,TGTGCCAGCAGGTGGGGGGCTGGAAACACCATATATTTT,CASRWGAGNTIYF
-,TRBV29-1,TRBJ1-2,many,TGCAGCGTTAGCGGTGTTGGAAACTATGGCTACACCTTC,CSVSGVGNYGYTF
TRBD1,TRBV29-1,TRBJ1-1,many,TGCAGCGCTCCGGGACAGGGCTTTGAAGCTTTCTTT,CSAPGQGFEAFF
-,TRBV20-1,TRBJ2-5,-,TGCAGTGCTAGTCCCGGGACACTTTTTGAGTTTTTGCCGGAGACCCAGTACTTC,CSASPGTLFEFLPETQYF
TRBD1,TRBV20-1,TRBJ1-2,many,TGCAGTGCTAGAGATCGGAGGGGGCTGAGGGGCTACACCTTC,CSARDRRGLRGYTF
-,TRBV6-5,TRBJ1-3,many,TGTGCCAGCAGTTCCCATCAGGGCGCCTCTGGAAACACCATATATTTT,CASSSHQGASGNTIYF
TRBD2,TRBV29-1,TRBJ2-5,many,TGCAGCGTATCCGGGACTAGCAAAGAGACCCAGTACTTC,CSVSGTSKETQYF